The sequence of this T cell receptor beta chain was determined in a study of T cell responses to AZD1222 COVID-19 vaccine. Turning to the study itself: The analysis combined second doses at about 4 or about 12 weeks. Findings of the study overall: Most donors were white British, females outnumbered males, and clonal diversity was possibly underestimated.

The repertoire was sequenced with immunoSEQ multiplex PCR; TCRdb's copy has only in-frame clones and lacks some. The sample records about 150,000 clones, about 88% being singletons. The V end lost 3 bases, the J end lost 2 bases, and 8 bases lay between the germline ends. Germline CDR1 is MGHDK and CDR2 is SYGVNS. The CDR3 runs 14 residues. A word on this clone: Antigen specificity is unknown.

This material consisted of peripheral blood, taken on day 0 of AZD1222 vaccination. The chain is built from TRBV25-1 and TRBJ1-5; weak D call: TRBD1 (6 bases). The sequence came from an adult in good health. CDR3 residues: CASSEAGGNQPQHF. The CDR3 DNA reads TGTGCCAGCAGTGAGGCAGGGGGCAATCAGCCCCAGCATTTT.